A selection of T cell receptor beta chains follows, all from one sample in a study of blood T cell repertoires in COVID-19. Profiled with immunoSEQ multiplex PCR; TCRdb holds only in-frame clones, not every one. The sample lists tens of thousands of clones, 80% to 90% occurring once. The sample consisted of peripheral blood. These receptors were taken from a man between 65 and 80 years old with acute or convalescent COVID-19. CDR3s include the opening cysteine and the closing phenylalanine or tryptophan. Each record gives: J gene, V gene, clone size, D gene, CDR3 DNA, CDR3 protein. The D gene is left open where the match is weak. Clone size is shown for a subset of rows, as once, few, many or a class of expanded clone.

TRBJ2-6 | TRBV4-1 | . | . | TGCGCCAGCAGCCAAGAGGGCGCATACTCTGGGGCCAACGTCCTGACTTTC | CASSQEGAYSGANVLTF
TRBJ2-2 | TRBV28 | . | TRBD2 | TGTGCCAGCAGTGTTCATAGCGGGGGGGACACCGGGGAGCTGTTTTTT | CASSVHSGGDTGELFF
TRBJ2-2 | TRBV29-1 | . | TRBD1 | TGCAGCGTTCAGGGACAGGGGAACACCGGGGAGCTGTTTTTT | CSVQGQGNTGELFF
TRBJ1-6 | TRBV19 | . | TRBD1 | TGTGCCAGTAGAAGACAGGGGCGGACAGGCTATAATTCACCCCTCCACTTT | CASRRQGRTGYNSPLHF
TRBJ2-1 | TRBV28 | once | TRBD2 | TGTGCCAGCAGTTTACTAGCGGGGAGCTCCTACAATGAGCAGTTCTTC | CASSLLAGSSYNEQFF
TRBJ2-7 | TRBV5-1 | . | TRBD1 | TGCGCAAGCAGTGTGGCTGGGACAGGGCCCTACGAGCAGTACTTC | CASSVAGTGPYEQYF
TRBJ1-2 | TRBV4-3 | . | TRBD1 | TGCGCCAGCAGCCAGACCGGGACAGGGGAATATGGCTACATCTTC | CASSQTGTGEYGYIF
TRBJ2-3 | TRBV6-1 | once | . | TGTGCCAGCAGTGAAGATTTCAGGGGAGGCACAGATACGCAGTATTTT | CASSEDFRGGTDTQYF
TRBJ2-2 | TRBV29-1 | . | . | TGCAGCGGGAGAGTAGGGGGGAACACCGGGGAGCTGTTTTTT | CSGRVGGNTGELFF
TRBJ2-1 | TRBV7-2 | . | . | TGTGCCAGCAGCTTAGGAGGGGGTTACAATGAGCAGTTCTTC | CASSLGGGYNEQFF
TRBJ2-3 | TRBV11-2 | once | . | TGTGCCAGCAGCCCGTCTCGGGGAGATACGCAGTATTTT | CASSPSRGDTQYF
TRBJ1-3 | TRBV5-6 | . | . | TGTGCCAGCAGCTCGGGCTTAGGGGTCCAAGGAAACACCATATATTTT | CASSSGLGVQGNTIYF
TRBJ2-1 | TRBV28 | . | TRBD2 | TGTGCCAGCAGTCTGGGACTAGCGGTCTCCTACAATGAGCAGTTCTTC | CASSLGLAVSYNEQFF
TRBJ1-3 | TRBV18 | . | TRBD1 | TGTGCCAGCTCACTAGGACAGGCTGAAGCTACCATATATTTT | CASSLGQAEATIYF
TRBJ2-7 | TRBV5-8 | . | TRBD1 | TGTGCCAGCAGCTGGACAGGGGGCTTCGGTTATCGCCGCCCCTACGAGCAGTACTTC | CASSWTGGFGYRRPYEQYF
TRBJ1-3 | TRBV28 | . | TRBD1 | TGTGCCAGCACCATCCGGGACAGGGGAAACACCATATATTTT | CASTIRDRGNTIYF
TRBJ1-1 | TRBV28 | . | TRBD1 | TGTGCCAGCAGTTTATTATTGCAGGGGGAGGCTTTCTTT | CASSLLLQGEAFF
TRBJ2-5 | TRBV18 | . | . | TGTGCCAGCTCAACCGGGACCGACCGGAGGGGGACCCAGTACTTC | CASSTGTDRRGTQYF
TRBJ1-6 | TRBV4-2 | . | TRBD1 | TGTGCCAGCAGCCAGTTCCTACAGGGGGTGGCCCTCCACTTT | CASSQFLQGVALHF
TRBJ1-2 | TRBV4-2 | . | . | TGTGCCAGCAGCCAGGGAGGCGTAGGACGGTGGTATGGCTACACCTTC | CASSQGGVGRWYGYTF
TRBJ1-5 | TRBV2 | . | . | TGTGCCAGCACGGGTGAAATCCAGCAGCCCCAGCATTTT | CASTGEIQQPQHF
TRBJ1-3 | TRBV2 | . | . | TGTGCCAGCTCCCCGGACACTTTCTACTCTGGAAACACCATATATTTT | CASSPDTFYSGNTIYF
TRBJ1-1 | TRBV4-2 | once | TRBD1 | TGTGCCAGCAGCCAACCGGGACAGGCGAGCACTGAAGCTTTCTTT | CASSQPGQASTEAFF
TRBJ1-2 | TRBV18 | . | TRBD1 | TGTGCCAGCTCACCACTCGGGACAGGGGCTGGCTACACCTTC | CASSPLGTGAGYTF
TRBJ2-1 | TRBV5-1 | . | TRBD2 | TGCGCCAGCAGCTTTCTGACTAGCGGGAGAAACGATGAGCAGTTCTTC | CASSFLTSGRNDEQFF
TRBJ2-1 | TRBV6-2/TRBV6-3 | . | TRBD2 | TGTGCCAGCAGTTCCCCCCACCGGGGGGGGCTGAATGAGCAGTTCTTC | CASSSPHRGGLNEQFF
TRBJ2-1 | TRBV19 | . | TRBD1 | TGTGCCAGTAGTACCCAACCGGGACAGGGGTCGGGCTCCTACAATGAGCAGTTCTTC | CASSTQPGQGSGSYNEQFF
TRBJ2-5 | TRBV7-9 | . | TRBD2 | TGTGCCGACCAAGAACTAGCGGGACAAGAGACCCAGTACTTC | CADQELAGQETQYF
TRBJ1-3 | TRBV3-1/TRBV3-2 | once | . | TGTGCCAGCAGCCCCCCGGGAATCAGAAACACCATATATTTT | CASSPPGIRNTIYF
TRBJ1-5 | TRBV3-1/TRBV3-2 | . | TRBD1 | TGTGCCAGCAGCCAAGAAAAAAGGGGACAGGGTGGGAATCAGCCCCAGCATTTT | CASSQEKRGQGGNQPQHF
TRBJ2-3 | TRBV4-3 | . | . | TGCGCCAGCAGCCAAGATAACCGGGGTACAGATACGCAGTATTTT | CASSQDNRGTDTQYF
TRBJ2-3 | TRBV5-1 | . | . | TGCGCATCGCTTCGAGGAGGGAGCACAGATACGCAGTATTTT | CASLRGGSTDTQYF
TRBJ1-1 | TRBV20-1 | once | TRBD1 | TGCAGTGCTCTACAGGGGACCGAAGCTTTCTTT | CSALQGTEAFF
TRBJ2-3 | TRBV19 | . | TRBD2 | TGTGCCAGTAGTATGGGCGGGGGACCAGATACGCAGTATTTT | CASSMGGGPDTQYF
TRBJ2-7 | TRBV19 | . | TRBD2 | TGTGCCAGTAGTTCCGCTAGCGGTCGCTACGAGCAGTACTTC | CASSSASGRYEQYF
TRBJ1-2 | TRBV18 | once | . | TGTGCCAGCTCACCAGGGCCCCTCTATGGCTACACCTTC | CASSPGPLYGYTF
TRBJ1-4 | TRBV12-5 | once | . | TGTGCTAGTGGTTTGGCCCTAGGGGATCCTGAAAAACTGTTTTTT | CASGLALGDPEKLFF
TRBJ1-2 | TRBV4-1 | . | . | TGCGCCAGCAGCTCACAGGTAACGAATAGGAAGGATGGCTACACCTTC | CASSSQVTNRKDGYTF
TRBJ2-7 | TRBV5-4 | . | TRBD2 | TGTGCCAGCAGCCGAGCGGGAGGGATAGTCTACGAGCAGTACTTC | CASSRAGGIVYEQYF
TRBJ2-7 | TRBV24-1 | . | . | TGTGCCACCAGTGACCCAACATCCTACGAGCAGTACTTC | CATSDPTSYEQYF
TRBJ2-5 | TRBV5-1 | . | TRBD1 | TGCGCCAGCAGCCCACAGGGGGCTGGGGAGACCCAGTACTTC | CASSPQGAGETQYF
TRBJ1-5 | TRBV9 | . | TRBD1 | TGTGCCAGCAGCGTCATCAAACAGGGGAATTGGCAGCCCCAGCATTTT | CASSVIKQGNWQPQHF